This T cell receptor beta chain was captured by sequencing in a study of response to subunit inactivated influenza vaccine. Study-wide findings and caveats: There was a suggestion from the authors that each seasonal influenza vaccination recruits few new T cells.

Only a few counts were recorded for this clonotype. The antigen is unknown. Germline assignment: CDR1 KGHSH and CDR2 LQKENI. This CDR3 is built from 14 residues. The ends lost 6 bases at V and 6 bases at J; junction bases unmatched: 9. From the RT-PCR reads, TCRdb called clonotypes with MiXCR, one entry per CDR3 protein. The table shows some 500,000 distinct CDR3 sequences, with approximately 12% occurring only once. V usage is TRBV18 and J usage is TRBJ2-7; 9 nucleotides match TRBD1. Sequencing was performed on PBMCs from blood, taken more than 35 days after vaccination. This TCR was sampled from a man over 45 who received an inactivated influenza vaccine. CDR3 residues: CASSLGTGLAEQYF. The DNA for the CDR3 is TGTGCCAGCTCCCTCGGGACAGGGTTGGCCGAGCAGTACTTC. Based on the CDR3 plus reference TRBV18 and TRBJ2-7, the full variable domain is NAGVMQNPRHLVRRRGQEARLRCSPMKGHSHVYWYRQLPEEGLKFMVYLQKENIIDESGMPKERFSAEFPKEGPSILRIQQVVRGDSAAYFCASSLGTGLAEQYFGPGTRLTVT.